This T cell receptor (beta chain) was identified in a study of blood T cell repertoires in COVID-19. Sequencing was performed with immunoSEQ multiplex PCR; in TCRdb, only in-frame clones are kept and a portion is missing. The sample contains 130,000 to 150,000 clones, around 90% of which appear only once. This CDR3 is built from 16 residues. Germline values: CDR1 KGHSH, CDR2 LQKENI. Unmatched junction bases numbered 9, after V lost 5 bases and J lost 2 bases. This clone was observed a single time. The chain carries TRBV18 and TRBJ1-3; 7 bases match TRBD1. The TCR comes from a human donor in a cohort sampled during active COVID-19. Material for sequencing was peripheral blood. In DNA form, the CDR3 reads TGTGCCAGCTCAGGATACAGGGGTAATACTGGAAACACCATATATTTT. Amino acid sequence: CASSGYRGNTGNTIYF. The variable domain in full, completed from reference TRBV18 and TRBJ1-3, reads NAGVMQNPRHLVRRRGQEARLRCSPMKGHSHVYWYRQLPEEGLKFMVYLQKENIIDESGMPKERFSAEFPKEGPSILRIQQVVRGDSAAYFCASSGYRGNTGNTIYFGEGSWLTVV.